The 26 T cell receptor beta chains listed next were all sequenced from one sample in a study of T-cell memory formation after mild COVID-19. TCRdb itself ran the 5' RACE reads through MiXCR, one entry per CDR3 protein. Altogether fewer than 150,000 distinct CDR3 sequences are present, about a fifth being singletons, with the ten largest covering roughly 40%. Sequenced: PBMCs or a T cell subset sorted from them (not recorded which). The receptors originated from a man aged 18 to 35 who had mild COVID-19 (a few samples of this study predate the infection). Cell type and time point are not known.

This clonotype was counted many times. The genes are TRBV18 and TRBJ2-5, with 11 bases that match TRBD1. This CDR3 is built from 15 residues. CDR1 KGHSH and CDR2 LQKENI come from the germline V gene. The ends lost 3 bases at V and 7 bases at J; junction bases unmatched: 7. CDR3 sequence (DNA): TGTGCCAGCTCACCGGACAGGGGGCCGCATGGGACCCAGTACTTC. Translation gives CASSPDRGPHGTQYF.

V and J are TRBV20-1 and TRBJ2-7; TRBD1 aligns across 8 bases. The CDR3 consists of 16 residues. V shed 6 bases and J 0 bases; nucleotides not matched to a gene: 13. Germline CDR1 is DFQATT and CDR2 is SNEGSKA (reference sequence). The CDR3 nucleotides are TGCAGTGCCATGATAAAAGAAGACAGGGGCTCCTACGAGCAGTACGTC. Its translation: CSAMIKEDRGSYEQYV.

V and J are TRBV2 and TRBJ2-7, with D possibly being TRBD1 (6 bases). V dropped 2 bases and J dropped 7 bases, with 15 bases sitting between them. Germline V gene sequence: CDR1 SNHLY, CDR2 FYNNEI. The CDR3 loop spans 14 amino acids. The DNA of the CDR3 is TGTGCCAGCAGTGAACTTGACAGGCGAGGGGAGCAGTACGTC. It yields the protein CASSELDRRGEQYV.

This clonotype was recorded a few times. The J gene is TRBJ1-1, the V gene TRBV7-9; D may be TRBD1 (5 bases). CDR1 is SEHNR, CDR2 FQNEAQ, per germline (reference sequence). Deletions cut 2 bases from V and 1 base from J, with 23 bases between. The CDR3 totals 19 residues. CDR3 sequence (DNA): TGTGCCAGCAGCTTAATGTCGGTTGGACATTTGACAGAGAACACTGAAGCTTTCTTT. Encoded protein: CASSLMSVGHLTENTEAFF. Filled out from reference TRBV7-9 and TRBJ1-1, the complete variable domain reads DTGVSQNPRHKITKRGQNVTFRCDPISEHNRLYWYRQTLGQGPEFLTYFQNEAQLEKSRLLSDRFSAERPKGSFSTLEIQRTEQGDSAMYLCASSLMSVGHLTENTEAFFGQGTRLTVV.

This rearrangement joins TRBV6-2 or TRBV6-3 to TRBJ1-1; no clear D. V was trimmed by 5 bases and J by 3 bases, leaving 10 bases between them. The germline V gene encodes CDR1 MNHEY and CDR2 SVGEGT. This CDR3 has 13 amino acids. The CDR3 region is CASSMSLDTEAFF. The CDR3 bases are TGTGCCAGCAGTATGTCGTTGGACACTGAAGCTTTCTTT.

The gene calls are TRBV20-1 and TRBJ2-4; possibly TRBD1 or TRBD2 for D (5 bases each). In germline, CDR1 is DFQATT, CDR2 SNEGSKA (reference sequence). The CDR3 runs to 16 residues. The ends were cut back, 5 bases at V and 0 bases at J, with 17 bases in the middle. The DNA of the CDR3 is TGCAGTGCTGACCGTGGGGGATATTTAGCCAAAAACATTCAGTACTTC. Encoded protein: CSADRGGYLAKNIQYF.

This clonotype has ten or more counts. The chain recombines TRBV10-1 with TRBJ2-7; tentatively, D is TRBD1 (5 bases). This CDR3 is built from 9 residues. The V gene's germline CDR1 is WNHNN and CDR2 SYGVQD (reference sequence). V gave up 9 bases and J gave up 6 bases, with 6 bases separating them. This chain's CDR3 is CARGVEQYV. The DNA of the CDR3 is TGCGCCAGAGGGGTCGAGCAGTACGTC.

The V call is TRBV9, the J call TRBJ1-1; D possibly corresponds to TRBD1 (5 bases). This CDR3 is built from 15 residues. From germline, CDR1 is SGDLS and CDR2 YYNGEE. Between the trimmed V and J ends, which lost 4 bases and 0 bases, there was a span of 13 bases. Here the CDR3 reads CASSSLGEMNTEAFF. The DNA for the CDR3 is TGTGCCAGCAGCTCATTAGGGGAGATGAACACTGAAGCTTTCTTT.

This sequence joins TRBV6-5 and TRBJ1-1; D gene ambiguous. With 8 bases removed from V and 7 bases from J, the gap between germline ends came to 14 bases. There are 12 residues in the CDR3. Germline V gene sequence: CDR1 MNHEY, CDR2 SVGAGI. Written as DNA, the CDR3 is TGTGCCAGCGGCTTAGTATCAGGTGAAGCTTTCTTT. As protein: CASGLVSGEAFF.

This clonotype was seen only a few times. The chain links TRBV4-2 to TRBJ1-5; 7 nucleotides agree with TRBD1. The CDR3 has 16 amino acids. Germline V lookup: CDR1 LGHNA, CDR2 YNFKEQ. Germline trimming cut 1 base from V and 0 bases from J; bases unmatched to any gene: 3. Here the CDR3 reads CASSQGSGGSNQPQHF. CDR3 nucleotides: TGTGCCAGCAGCCAAGGGTCAGGGGGTAGCAATCAGCCCCAGCATTTT.

A few counts support this clonotype. V usage is TRBV11-2 and J usage is TRBJ1-1; 7 bases line up with TRBD1. CDR1 is SGHAT, CDR2 FQNNGV, per germline. V lost 4 bases to trimming and J lost 3 bases; unmatched junction nucleotides: 8. The CDR3 extends over 15 amino acids. The CDR3 DNA follows: TGTGCCAGCAGCTCTCAGGGGGAGGGGGACACTGAAGCTTTCTTT. It codes for CASSSQGEGDTEAFF.

The gene calls are TRBV2 and TRBJ2-3, with 8 bases that match TRBD2. Germline CDR1 reads SNHLY; CDR2 reads FYNNEI. J lost 0 bases, V lost 11 bases, and 10 bases had no gene match. This CDR3 is built from 15 residues. CDR3 sequence reads: CAGCAGGLSTDTQYF. The CDR3 DNA is TGTGCCGGATGTGCGGGGGGTTTGAGCACAGATACGCAGTATTTT.

J is TRBJ2-7 and V is TRBV3-1, with a tentative D call TRBD2 (5 bases). This CDR3 has 13 residues. Germline V gene lookup returns CDR1 LGHDT and CDR2 YNNKEL (reference sequence). Trimming removed 4 bases at V and 1 base at J, with 8 bases between. The CDR3: CASSPGMSYEQYF. CDR3 in DNA: TGTGCCAGCAGCCCCGGGATGTCCTACGAGCAGTACTTC.

There are a few counts of this clonotype. V is TRBV15 and J is TRBJ2-2, with D possibly being TRBD1 (5 bases). V lost 1 base, J lost 6 bases, and 9 bases lay in between. Per the germline V gene, CDR1 is LNHNV and CDR2 is YYDKDF (reference sequence). This CDR3 contains 14 residues. The CDR3 loop is CATSRVRVAGELFF. CDR3 coding DNA: TGTGCCACCAGCAGAGTCAGGGTGGCCGGGGAGCTGTTTTTT.

The chain joins TRBV10-3 to TRBJ1-2, with D perhaps matching TRBD1 (5 bases). Looked up from germline, CDR1 is ENHRY and CDR2 is SYGVKD. V lost 2 bases to trimming and J lost 4 bases, with 14 bases between them. The CDR3 extends over 15 amino acids. As DNA, the CDR3 is TGTGCCATCAGTGAGGGTGGAGCGGGGCCCTATGGCTACACCTTC. As protein: CAISEGGAGPYGYTF.

V gene TRBV4-1 combines with J gene TRBJ2-3; D may match TRBD1 or TRBD2 (6 bases each). V gave up 1 base and J gave up 2 bases, with 13 bases separating them. Germline V gene lookup returns CDR1 MGHRA and CDR2 YSYEKL. The CDR3 is 16 amino acids. The CDR3 reads CASSQGVGGPTDTQYF. The CDR3 DNA reads as TGCGCCAGCAGCCAAGGGGTGGGGGGCCCCACAGATACGCAGTATTTT.

This clonotype was recorded a few times. This chain links TRBV5-1 with TRBJ2-1; 9 positions match TRBD1. CDR1 is SGHRS, CDR2 YFSETQ, per germline. The CDR3 extends over 14 amino acids. V was clipped by 6 bases and J by 8 bases; unmatched bases: 9. The DNA for the CDR3 is TGCGCCAGCACCCTCGGGACAGGGACCGATGAGCAGTTCTTC. Its protein is CASTLGTGTDEQFF. The entire variable domain, with the rest obtained from reference TRBV5-1 and TRBJ2-1, is as follows: KAGVTQTPRYLIKTRGQQVTLSCSPISGHRSVSWYQQTPGQGLQFLFEYFSETQRNKGNFPGRFSGRQFSNSRSEMNVSTLELGDSALYLCASTLGTGTDEQFFGPGTRLTVL.

This clonotype was detected only a few times. J is TRBJ2-3 and V is TRBV3-1; D is unresolved. V dropped 3 bases and J dropped 5 bases, with 15 bases sitting between them. This CDR3 is 15 amino acids long. CDR1 and CDR2 from the germline V gene are LGHDT and YNNKEL (reference sequence). The CDR3 reads CASSHLVNEGDTQYF. The CDR3 DNA reads TGTGCCAGCAGCCACCTAGTTAACGAAGGAGATACGCAGTATTTT.

This clonotype was found a few times. This chain connects TRBV6-6 to TRBJ2-4; 7 nucleotides agree with TRBD1. Trimming cost V 2 bases and J 3 bases; bases outside gene matches: 1. Per germline, CDR1 MNHNY and CDR2 SVGAGI (reference sequence). This CDR3 has 14 amino acids. The CDR3 loop reads CASSYGTDKNIQYF. The CDR3 DNA reads TGTGCCAGCAGTTACGGGACAGACAAAAACATTCAGTACTTC.

The chain carries TRBV20-1 and TRBJ2-7, with D possibly TRBD1 on 6 matching bases. Germline CDR1 and CDR2: DFQATT and SNEGSKA (reference sequence). V was clipped by 5 bases and J by 3 bases, with 14 bases between them. The CDR3 length is 13 residues. CDR3 nucleotide sequence: TGCAGTGCTCGTTTGTTCAGGGGCTACGAGCAGTACTTC. Its translation is CSARLFRGYEQYF.

In its sample, this clonotype was seen a few times. The gene calls are TRBV11-2 and TRBJ2-1; TRBD2 aligns across 8 bases. V was pared by 8 bases and J by 9 bases, with 3 bases of the junction left unmatched. CDR1 is SGHAT, CDR2 FQNNGV, per germline. The CDR3 is 11 residues long. The CDR3 region is CASRGGLEQFF. The CDR3 nucleotides read TGTGCCAGCCGGGGGGGCCTTGAGCAGTTCTTC. Full variable domain (missing parts from reference TRBV11-2 and TRBJ2-1): EAGVAQSPRYKIIEKRQSVAFWCNPISGHATLYWYQQILGQGPKLLIQFQNNGVVDDSQLPKDRFSAERLKGVDSTLKIQPAKLEDSAVYLCASRGGLEQFFGPGTRLTVL.

This clonotype has more than one count but fewer than ten. V gene TRBV7-2 combines with J gene TRBJ2-7, with a possible D match to TRBD2 (7 bases). CDR1 and CDR2 from the germline V gene are SGHTA and FQGNSA. V shed 5 bases and J shed 6 bases, with 14 bases lying between them. The CDR3 length is 13 residues. CDR3 region: CASSPSRGGEQYF. The CDR3 DNA is TGTGCCAGCAGCCCATCAAGGGGGGGCGAGCAGTACTTC. The full variable domain, completed using reference TRBV7-2 and TRBJ2-7, is GAGVSQSPSNKVTEKGKDVELRCDPISGHTALYWYRQSLGQGLEFLIYFQGNSAPDKSGLPSDRFSAERTGGSVSTLTIQRTQQEDSAVYLCASSPSRGGEQYFGPGTRLTVT.

The genes are TRBV18 and TRBJ2-7, with D perhaps matching TRBD1 or TRBD2 (5 bases each). The CDR3 has 14 residues. V lost 2 bases and J 6 bases, leaving 14 bases between the germline ends. The germline V gene has CDR1 KGHSH and CDR2 LQKENI. The CDR3 region is CASSPEPGTGEQYV. The CDR3, as DNA: TGTGCCAGCTCACCAGAACCAGGGACGGGCGAGCAGTACGTC.

This clonotype was seen more than once but under ten times. V is TRBV5-1 and J is TRBJ2-5, with a possible D match to TRBD2 (5 bases). Germline CDR1 reads SGHRS; CDR2 reads YFSETQ. V was cut by 5 bases and J by 1 base, with 9 bases left in between. The CDR3 runs 13 residues. The CDR3, as DNA: TGCGCCAGCAGGGAGGCGCGCCAAGAGACCCAGTACTTC. This codes for CASREARQETQYF.

V is TRBV27 and J is TRBJ1-3; the D is unclear. Germline assignment: CDR1 MNHEY and CDR2 SMNVEV (reference sequence). Trimming left V 5 bases short and J 0 bases short, with 17 bases between. The CDR3 is 17 residues long. The CDR3 sequence is CASSRGFGRNSGNTIYF. The CDR3 DNA reads TGTGCCAGCAGTCGGGGATTTGGACGAAACTCTGGAAACACCATATATTTT.

This clonotype showed up just a few times. This chain joins TRBV12-3 or TRBV12-4 and TRBJ1-2; D may be TRBD1 (6 bases). V was pared by 5 bases and J by 4 bases, with 14 bases between. The length of the CDR3 is 14 residues. CDR3 sequence: CASSRTELAYGYTF. CDR3 nucleotide sequence: TGTGCCAGCAGTCGGACAGAGCTTGCCTATGGCTACACCTTC.